This T cell receptor (beta chain) was observed in a study of T cell responses to AZD1222 COVID-19 vaccine. Study results and limitations: The study found vaccine-associated CD4 TCRs spanning spike, dominant at 160-218 and 743-854. Recipients of two AZD1222 doses showed rising Spike-specific TCR breadth and depth.

Germline assignment: CDR1 KGHDR and CDR2 SFDVKD. The CDR3 is 14 amino acids. V dropped 3 bases and J dropped 7 bases, with 14 bases sitting between them. A remark on this clone: Its target is unknown.

Sequencing was performed with immunoSEQ multiplex PCR; in TCRdb, only in-frame clones are kept and a portion is missing. The sample contains about 96,000 clones, about 90% of which appear only once. The clonotype originates from an adult in good health. The chain joins TRBV24-1 to TRBJ1-2; tentative D call: TRBD1 (6 bases). Sample: peripheral blood, taken on day 0 of AZD1222 vaccination. The CDR3 loop reads CATSDPPDRFGYTF. The CDR3 bases are TGTGCCACCAGTGATCCCCCCGACAGGTTTGGCTACACCTTC.